Listed below are T cell receptor beta chains from one sample, sequenced in a study of T cells in Graves' hyperthyroidism and ophthalmopathy. TCRdb reprocessed the multiplex PCR reads via MiXCR and lists one record per CDR3 protein. The profile shows about 580,000 distinct CDR3 sequences, 46% of them singletons. Sample: peripheral blood or thyroid tissue (not recorded which). The receptor source for this set is a woman aged 18-29 years with Graves' hyperthyroidism. The CDR3 runs from the conserved cysteine through the conserved F or W. Fields, in order: J gene, clone size, D gene, V gene, CDR3 DNA, CDR3 protein. D genes are given only for firm matches. Not all rows give a size; the values are once, few, many and, for expanded clones, a class.

j_call: TRBJ2-1; clone_size: .; d_call: .; v_call: TRBV7-3; cdr3_nt: TGTGCCAGCAGCATCACAGGGTCCTCCTACAATGAGCAGTTCTTC; cdr3_aa: CASSITGSSYNEQFF
j_call: TRBJ2-7; clone_size: many; d_call: .; v_call: TRBV4-2; cdr3_nt: TGTGCCAGCAGCCAAGAGAGCAGGGACTACGAGCAGTACTTC; cdr3_aa: CASSQESRDYEQYF
j_call: TRBJ1-6; clone_size: .; d_call: .; v_call: TRBV2; cdr3_nt: TGTGCCAGCAGTGTCGGCAGGGGATATAATTCACCCCTCCACTTT; cdr3_aa: CASSVGRGYNSPLHF
j_call: TRBJ2-6; clone_size: .; d_call: .; v_call: TRBV15; cdr3_nt: TGTGCCACCAGCAGAGAAGTAGGGGCCTCTGGGGCCAACGTCCTGACTTTC; cdr3_aa: CATSREVGASGANVLTF
j_call: TRBJ2-7; clone_size: many; d_call: .; v_call: TRBV12-3/TRBV12-4; cdr3_nt: TGTGCCAGCAGTGGCACAAAAAACTCCTACGAGCAGTACTTC; cdr3_aa: CASSGTKNSYEQYF
j_call: TRBJ1-4; clone_size: many; d_call: .; v_call: TRBV7-9; cdr3_nt: TGTGCCAGCGGCCGAACTCCGACCGAGACTAATGAAAAACTGTTTTTT; cdr3_aa: CASGRTPTETNEKLFF
j_call: TRBJ1-6; clone_size: once; d_call: TRBD1; v_call: TRBV7-6; cdr3_nt: TGTGTCAGCAGCACTGGGACAGCCCGTAACTCACCCCTCCACTTT; cdr3_aa: CVSSTGTARNSPLHF
j_call: TRBJ1-4; clone_size: few; d_call: .; v_call: TRBV18; cdr3_nt: TGTGCCAGCTCACCACCGGAGGAGGCTAATGAAAAACTGTTTTTT; cdr3_aa: CASSPPEEANEKLFF
j_call: TRBJ1-1; clone_size: .; d_call: .; v_call: TRBV6-5; cdr3_nt: TGTGCCACCAGTTTAAGAGGCAACACTGAAGCCTTCTTT; cdr3_aa: CATSLRGNTEAFF
j_call: TRBJ2-6; clone_size: many; d_call: .; v_call: TRBV12-3/TRBV12-4; cdr3_nt: TGTGCCAGCAGTCAACTTCAGGGAGCCCGATACTCTGGGGCCAACGTCCTGACTTTC; cdr3_aa: CASSQLQGARYSGANVLTF
j_call: TRBJ1-2; clone_size: many; d_call: TRBD1; v_call: TRBV29-1; cdr3_nt: TGCAGCGTTGAAGAGGGGCGGACAGGGGTCTATGGCTACACCTTC; cdr3_aa: CSVEEGRTGVYGYTF
j_call: TRBJ2-5; clone_size: few; d_call: .; v_call: TRBV9; cdr3_nt: TGTGCCAGCAGCTTAGGGGACTGGGAGACCCAGTACTTC; cdr3_aa: CASSLGDWETQYF
j_call: TRBJ2-3; clone_size: .; d_call: TRBD2; v_call: TRBV10-3; cdr3_nt: TGTGCCATCAGTGAGCGGCTAGCGGGAGCCACAGATACGCAGTATTTT; cdr3_aa: CAISERLAGATDTQYF
j_call: TRBJ1-2; clone_size: .; d_call: .; v_call: TRBV11-1; cdr3_nt: TGTGCCAGCAGAGAACAGGGTCGTTATGGCTACACCTTC; cdr3_aa: CASREQGRYGYTF
j_call: TRBJ1-6; clone_size: many; d_call: .; v_call: TRBV2; cdr3_nt: TGTGCCAGCAGTGTTGAGGGTTCACCCCTCCACTTT; cdr3_aa: CASSVEGSPLHF
j_call: TRBJ1-2; clone_size: many; d_call: .; v_call: TRBV24-1; cdr3_nt: TGTGCCACCAGTGAGGCAGGAGGCTATGGCTACACCTTC; cdr3_aa: CATSEAGGYGYTF
j_call: TRBJ1-5; clone_size: .; d_call: TRBD1; v_call: TRBV6-2/TRBV6-3; cdr3_nt: TGTGCCAGCAGGACAGGGAGTAGCGGCAATCAGCCCCAGCATTTT; cdr3_aa: CASRTGSSGNQPQHF
j_call: TRBJ2-6; clone_size: .; d_call: .; v_call: TRBV15; cdr3_nt: TGTGCCACCAGCGCGCTAGGGGCCAACGTCCTGACTTTC; cdr3_aa: CATSALGANVLTF
j_call: TRBJ2-5; clone_size: .; d_call: .; v_call: TRBV7-9; cdr3_nt: TGTGCCAGCAGCTCGGCCGGGACCTACCGAGAGACCCAGTACTTC; cdr3_aa: CASSSAGTYRETQYF
j_call: TRBJ1-3; clone_size: .; d_call: .; v_call: TRBV4-1; cdr3_nt: TGCGCCAGCAGCCAAGATTGGGGGGGGGGAAACACCATATATTTT; cdr3_aa: CASSQDWGGGNTIYF
j_call: TRBJ2-5; clone_size: many; d_call: .; v_call: TRBV12-3/TRBV12-4; cdr3_nt: TGTGCCAGCAGACCGCAGGGTGAGGGGGAGACCCAGTACTTC; cdr3_aa: CASRPQGEGETQYF
j_call: TRBJ2-2; clone_size: many; d_call: .; v_call: TRBV24-1; cdr3_nt: TGTGCCACCAAAGACACCGGGGAGCTGTTTTTT; cdr3_aa: CATKDTGELFF
j_call: TRBJ2-5; clone_size: many; d_call: TRBD2; v_call: TRBV5-1; cdr3_nt: TGCGCCAGCAGCTTAGGTGGGACTAGCGGGATGGAGACCCAGTACTTC; cdr3_aa: CASSLGGTSGMETQYF
j_call: TRBJ2-1; clone_size: few; d_call: .; v_call: TRBV7-9; cdr3_nt: TGTGCCAGCAGCTCGGACGTCACTGAGCAGTTCTTC; cdr3_aa: CASSSDVTEQFF
j_call: TRBJ2-7; clone_size: many; d_call: .; v_call: TRBV12-3/TRBV12-4; cdr3_nt: TGTGCCAGCAGTTTGGGGGAACCCTACGAGCAGTACTTC; cdr3_aa: CASSLGEPYEQYF
j_call: TRBJ2-5; clone_size: many; d_call: .; v_call: TRBV5-1; cdr3_nt: TGCGCCAGCAGCTTGGGGGGTGCTCGAGAGACCCAGTACTTC; cdr3_aa: CASSLGGARETQYF
j_call: TRBJ2-7; clone_size: .; d_call: TRBD1; v_call: TRBV7-6; cdr3_nt: TGTGCCAGCAGCCGTGGGACAGGGAAAGACAATGAGCAGTACTTC; cdr3_aa: CASSRGTGKDNEQYF
j_call: TRBJ1-1; clone_size: many; d_call: TRBD1; v_call: TRBV12-3/TRBV12-4; cdr3_nt: TGTGCCAGCAGTTCCGGGACAGTATATACTGAAGCTTTCTTT; cdr3_aa: CASSSGTVYTEAFF
j_call: TRBJ1-2; clone_size: many; d_call: .; v_call: TRBV4-1; cdr3_nt: TGCGCCAGCAGCCAAGATGGGGACCCCTACTATGGCTACACCTTC; cdr3_aa: CASSQDGDPYYGYTF
j_call: TRBJ1-2; clone_size: many; d_call: .; v_call: TRBV20-1; cdr3_nt: TGCAGTGCCCTTGACAGATTTCGCTATGGCTACACCTTC; cdr3_aa: CSALDRFRYGYTF
j_call: TRBJ2-2; clone_size: many; d_call: .; v_call: TRBV7-6; cdr3_nt: TGTGCCAGCACCTCAGGGGTCACCGGGGAGCTGTTTTTT; cdr3_aa: CASTSGVTGELFF
j_call: TRBJ2-7; clone_size: .; d_call: .; v_call: TRBV12-5; cdr3_nt: TGTGCTAGTGGTTTGGTACTTAACAGGAGATCCTACGAGCAGTACTTC; cdr3_aa: CASGLVLNRRSYEQYF
j_call: TRBJ1-3; clone_size: many; d_call: TRBD1; v_call: TRBV11-2; cdr3_nt: TGTGCCAGCAGCTTAGCTGGACAGGGGAACACCATATATTTT; cdr3_aa: CASSLAGQGNTIYF
j_call: TRBJ1-2; clone_size: many; d_call: .; v_call: TRBV7-8; cdr3_nt: TGTGCCAGCAGCTTAGCGCCGGGGGGCGACAAGCGTGGCTACACCTTC; cdr3_aa: CASSLAPGGDKRGYTF
j_call: TRBJ1-1; clone_size: many; d_call: TRBD1; v_call: TRBV7-9; cdr3_nt: TGTGCCAGCAGCTTGACAGGGACTTCGGCTGAAGCTTTCTTT; cdr3_aa: CASSLTGTSAEAFF
j_call: TRBJ2-6; clone_size: .; d_call: .; v_call: TRBV7-6; cdr3_nt: TGTGCCAGCAGTACAATGGGGGCCAACGTCCTGACTTTC; cdr3_aa: CASSTMGANVLTF
j_call: TRBJ1-2; clone_size: many; d_call: .; v_call: TRBV4-1; cdr3_nt: TGCGCCAGCAGCCAAGAGATCGAGGGGCGGAACTATGGCTACACCTTC; cdr3_aa: CASSQEIEGRNYGYTF
j_call: TRBJ1-2; clone_size: .; d_call: TRBD1; v_call: TRBV2; cdr3_nt: TGTGCCAGCAGAACGGGACAGGGGATCTATGGCTACACCTTC; cdr3_aa: CASRTGQGIYGYTF
j_call: TRBJ2-2; clone_size: many; d_call: TRBD1; v_call: TRBV20-1; cdr3_nt: TGCAGTGCTAGAGGACAGGGGAACACCGGGGAGCTGTTTTTT; cdr3_aa: CSARGQGNTGELFF
j_call: TRBJ2-1; clone_size: few; d_call: .; v_call: TRBV7-9; cdr3_nt: TGTGCCAGCAGCCCGCAGTTCTTC; cdr3_aa: CASSPQFF
j_call: TRBJ2-7; clone_size: few; d_call: TRBD1; v_call: TRBV7-2; cdr3_nt: TGTGCCAGCAGCTCGTCACAGGGGGCATTCTACGAGCAGTACTTC; cdr3_aa: CASSSSQGAFYEQYF
j_call: TRBJ1-1; clone_size: .; d_call: TRBD1; v_call: TRBV12-3/TRBV12-4; cdr3_nt: TGTGCCACCTCCCTCAGGGGGAAGAACACTGAAGCTTTCTTT; cdr3_aa: CATSLRGKNTEAFF